This TCR beta chain was retrieved from a study of blood T cell repertoires in COVID-19. Looking at the study overall: COVID-19 samples from acute and convalescent phases originated in the United States, Italy and Spain. Sample material is recorded as cDNA or gDNA derived from T cells, B-cell-depleted T cells, or PBMCs.

This clone was observed a single time. CDR3 length: 16 residues. From germline, CDR1 is LNHDA and CDR2 SQIVND (reference sequence). The J segment lost 4 bases and the V segment lost 5 bases, leaving 10 bases of the junction unmatched. In the source study's methods: Scientists estimated how many nucleated cells there were by amplifying reference gene primers. TCRdb keeps only in-frame clones here, not all; method: immunoSEQ multiplex PCR. D and trimming were read from the DNA, whereas the V and J calls and clone size are those reported in that table. The repertoire holds 95,000 to 150,000 clones, with 85% as singletons.

The chain carries TRBV19 and TRBJ1-5, with 8 bases lining up with TRBD1. Sequences were obtained from peripheral blood. This receptor was taken from a woman older than 75 with acute or convalescent COVID-19. Here the CDR3 reads CASSSIGQGWNQPQHF. CDR3 DNA sequence: TGTGCCAGTAGTTCAATTGGACAGGGATGGAATCAGCCCCAGCATTTT.